These T cell receptor beta chains were read from a single sample in a study of technical replicates of blood from several donors. Using immunoSEQ multiplex PCR, the repertoire was profiled, and TCRdb retains in-frame clones only, with some absent. The sample has about 50,000 clones; around 96% are singletons. The material sequenced was PBMCs. The receptors come from a human donor in good health. Some clones in this sample may be carry-over from other donors' samples. CDR3s include the opening cysteine and the closing phenylalanine or tryptophan. D genes are given only for firm matches. The listing skips clone size in some rows; elsewhere it reads once, few, many or a size class.

NA	TRBV4-3	TRBD1	TRBJ1-2	CASSQKGGQGAQNYGYTF	TGCGCCAGCAGCCAAAAAGGGGGACAGGGGGCGCAAAACTATGGCTACACCTTC
NA	TRBV29-1	NA	TRBJ1-1	CSVGRAGNTEAFF	TGCAGCGTGGGAAGGGCGGGGAACACTGAAGCTTTCTTT
NA	TRBV29-1	TRBD1	TRBJ1-2	CSVRDIGTDRSYGYTF	TGCAGCGTCCGAGACATTGGGACAGACCGTTCTTATGGCTACACCTTC
NA	TRBV10-3	TRBD1	TRBJ2-7	CAIRTGALSYEQYF	TGTGCCATCAGAACAGGGGCCCTCTCCTACGAGCAGTACTTC
NA	TRBV9	TRBD1	TRBJ1-3	CASSGGGFGGNTIYF	TGTGCCAGCAGCGGAGGGGGCTTTGGGGGAAACACCATATATTTT
NA	TRBV2	TRBD1	TRBJ1-1	CASTPTGMAAFF	TGTGCCAGCACCCCGACAGGGATGGCGGCTTTCTTT
NA	TRBV2	TRBD1	TRBJ1-1	CASSVGTGIPNTEAFF	TGTGCCAGCAGTGTTGGGACAGGGATACCGAACACTGAAGCTTTCTTT
NA	TRBV29-1	NA	TRBJ1-5	CSVCTGGSGNQLQHF	TGCAGCGTCTGCACCGGGGGGAGCGGGAATCAGCTCCAGCATTTT
NA	TRBV5-4	NA	TRBJ1-1	CASSSHRAEAEAFF	TGTGCCAGCAGCTCTCACAGGGCAGAGGCTGAAGCTTTCTTT
NA	TRBV25-1	TRBD1	TRBJ1-4	CASSSLKTGAGNEKLFF	TGTGCCAGCAGTAGTCTAAAAACAGGGGCGGGTAATGAAAAACTGTTTTTT
NA	TRBV6-1	NA	TRBJ1-2	CASSEALGASGYGYTF	TGTGCCAGCAGTGAAGCGCTGGGGGCCAGTGGCTATGGCTACACCTTC
NA	TRBV4-3	TRBD1	TRBJ1-2	CASSQDGPPDRGDGYTF	TGCGCCAGCAGCCAAGATGGTCCCCCTGACAGGGGGGATGGCTACACCTTC
NA	TRBV5-1	TRBD1	TRBJ1-1	CASSLADRGHTEAFF	TGCGCCAGCAGCTTGGCCGACAGGGGGCACACTGAAGCTTTCTTT
NA	TRBV11-2	TRBD2	TRBJ2-1	CASSLLTSGSRDEQFF	TGTGCCAGCAGCTTACTTACTAGCGGGAGCAGGGATGAGCAGTTCTTC
NA	TRBV15	TRBD2	TRBJ2-2	CATKGGLSANTGELFF	TGTGCCACCAAGGGAGGGTTATCAGCGAACACCGGGGAGCTGTTTTTT
NA	TRBV6-4	NA	TRBJ2-3	CASSAAESGDTQYF	TGTGCCAGCAGTGCAGCGGAGAGCGGAGATACGCAGTATTTT
NA	TRBV7-6	TRBD2	TRBJ2-7	CASSPGVGGRAYEQYF	TGTGCCAGCAGCCCAGGAGTGGGGGGGAGGGCCTACGAGCAGTACTTC
once	TRBV6-5	TRBD2	TRBJ2-3	CASRRAGGKTDTQYF	TGTGCCAGCAGACGAGCGGGGGGGAAGACAGATACGCAGTATTTT
NA	TRBV9	TRBD2	TRBJ2-5	CASSAGTSGGLQETQYF	TGTGCCAGCAGCGCTGGGACTAGCGGAGGACTACAAGAGACCCAGTACTTC
NA	TRBV18	TRBD2	TRBJ2-7	CASSPQSSGGTYEQYF	TGTGCCAGCTCACCACAATCAAGCGGGGGAACCTACGAGCAGTACTTC
once	TRBV2	NA	TRBJ2-7	CASILGGAPYEQYF	TGTGCCAGCATCCTTGGCGGGGCCCCCTACGAGCAGTACTTC
NA	TRBV30	NA	TRBJ1-5	CAWSIPGGTVQPQHF	TGTGCCTGGAGTATTCCCGGGGGGACGGTGCAGCCCCAGCATTTT
NA	TRBV7-9	TRBD2	TRBJ2-2	CATGKLAGGLSTGELFF	TGTGCCACCGGCAAGCTAGCGGGAGGGCTGAGCACCGGGGAGCTGTTTTTT
once	TRBV4-1	TRBD1	TRBJ1-2	CASSQDLGTGVTNYGYTF	TGCGCCAGCAGCCAAGATCTAGGGACAGGGGTTACTAACTATGGCTACACCTTC
NA	TRBV18	NA	TRBJ2-7	CASSPTSGGREQYF	TGTGCCAGCTCACCGACATCAGGGGGGCGCGAGCAGTACTTC
NA	TRBV4-3	NA	TRBJ2-3	CASSQEIWGNTQYF	TGCGCCAGCAGCCAAGAGATCTGGGGCAATACGCAGTATTTT
NA	TRBV2	TRBD2	TRBJ2-5	CASSPGLQETQYF	TGTGCCAGCAGTCCGGGACTACAAGAGACCCAGTACTTC
NA	TRBV29-1	TRBD1	TRBJ1-1	CSVDRQGDVTEAFF	TGCAGCGTTGATAGACAGGGGGATGTAACTGAAGCTTTCTTT
once	TRBV2	TRBD2	TRBJ2-1	CVSGRGNEQFF	TGTGTGAGCGGGAGGGGTAATGAGCAGTTCTTC
NA	TRBV4-1	NA	TRBJ2-1	CASSAWDTNSYNEQFF	TGCGCCAGCAGCGCTTGGGACACGAACTCCTACAATGAGCAGTTCTTC
NA	TRBV5-1	NA	TRBJ1-4	CASSPDSGSGKLFF	TGCGCCAGCAGCCCAGACTCAGGGTCGGGAAAACTGTTTTTT
NA	TRBV7-9	NA	TRBJ1-4	CASSFPQGRDEKLFF	TGTGCCAGCAGCTTCCCACAGGGACGGGATGAAAAACTGTTTTTT
NA	TRBV21-1	NA	TRBJ2-2	CAQERRQSRENTGELFF	TGTGCCCAAGAAAGGAGACAGAGCAGAGAGAACACCGGGGAGCTGTTTTTT
NA	TRBV5-6	TRBD2	TRBJ2-7	CASSFYSGRRSYEQYF	TGTGCCAGCAGCTTTTATAGCGGGAGACGGTCCTACGAGCAGTACTTC
NA	TRBV25-1	TRBD2	TRBJ2-7	CASRPWGGNTEQYF	TGTGCCAGCAGGCCCTGGGGGGGTAATACCGAGCAGTACTTC
NA	TRBV6-5	TRBD1	TRBJ2-7	CASSYSRTGESEQYF	TGTGCCAGCAGTTACTCCAGGACAGGGGAAAGCGAGCAGTACTTC
NA	TRBV7-2	TRBD2	TRBJ2-7	CASSLSSGRGSYEQYF	TGTGCCAGCAGCTTATCAAGCGGGAGGGGGTCCTACGAGCAGTACTTC
NA	TRBV9	NA	TRBJ2-6	CASSTRDFVAGANVLTF	TGTGCCAGCAGCACACGGGACTTTGTGGCTGGGGCCAACGTCCTGACTTTC